The 27 T cell receptor beta chains presented below share a single source sample, sequenced in a study of shared clonotypes between healthy human individuals. The assay was immunoSEQ multiplex PCR, and TCRdb's table has in-frame clones only and misses some. The sample lists roughly 1,100,000 clones, under 80% occurring once. The sequencing input was memory CD4+ T cells sorted from blood. Subset here: CD45RA-negative fraction. These receptor sequences come from a man aged 18 to 30 in good health.

This chain uses TRBV5-8 with TRBJ1-1; D might be TRBD1 (6 bases). This CDR3 comprises 14 residues. The V gene's germline CDR1 is SGHTS and CDR2 YDEGEE. V was shortened by 4 bases and J by 4 bases, with 14 bases between the two germline ends. The CDR3 loop is CASSGRKGVTEAFF. The CDR3 nucleotides read TGTGCCAGCAGCGGGAGGAAGGGGGTCACTGAAGCTTTCTTT.

This clone has a handful of counts. The chain couples TRBV19 to TRBJ2-2; tentative D call: TRBD2 (5 bases). The CDR3 is 14 amino acids. V lost 4 bases to trimming and J lost 7 bases, with 13 bases between them. Germline assignment: CDR1 LNHDA and CDR2 SQIVND (reference sequence). The CDR3 region is CASSRTSGGGELFF. In DNA form, the CDR3 reads TGTGCCAGTAGTAGGACTTCGGGTGGCGGGGAGCTGTTTTTT.

The chain uses TRBV4-1 and TRBJ2-1, with D unclear. V was clipped by 1 base and J by 5 bases, with 9 bases between them. CDR1 and CDR2 from the germline V gene are MGHRA and YSYEKL. This CDR3 region has 14 residues. The CDR3 loop reads CASSQVAAHNEQFF. The CDR3 nucleotides read TGCGCCAGCAGCCAAGTGGCAGCACACAATGAGCAGTTCTTC.

V is TRBV10-2 and J is TRBJ1-5; D ambiguous. Germline-derived CDR1 and CDR2 are WSHSY and SAAADI. V was pared by 5 bases and J by 5 bases, with 10 bases between. The CDR3 sequence is 13 residues long. As DNA, the CDR3 is TGCGCCAGCAGTTTGAACTCCTATCAGCCCCAGCATTTT. Translation: CASSLNSYQPQHF.

CDR3 nucleotide sequence: TGCGCCAGCAGCCAACTAACTTCATCCGCCTACGAGCAGTACTTC. It specifies CASSQLTSSAYEQYF. This chain joins TRBV4-3 and TRBJ2-7; D remains ambiguous. CDR1 is LGHNA and CDR2 is YSLEER in the germline V gene. V was shortened by 2 bases and J by 2 bases, with 13 bases between the two germline ends. CDR3 length equals 15 residues.

The chain employs TRBV11-2 and TRBJ2-7; D could derive from TRBD1 or TRBD2 (5 bases each). Germline V gives CDR1 SGHAT, CDR2 FQNNGV. The CDR3 is 15 residues long. Trimming removed 5 bases at V and 1 base at J, with 15 bases between. In nucleotides, the CDR3 is TGTGCCAGCAGCCCATTAGAGGGGCAGTCCTACGAGCAGTACTTC. It yields the protein CASSPLEGQSYEQYF.

The chain is built from TRBV5-5 and TRBJ2-3; D may match TRBD1 or TRBD2 (5 bases each). Germline assignment: CDR1 SGHKS and CDR2 YYEKEE (reference sequence). The CDR3 covers 14 residues. V dropped 5 bases and J dropped 3 bases, with 13 bases sitting between them. CDR3 amino acids: CASRIWGSTDTQYF. DNA of the CDR3: TGTGCCAGCAGAATCTGGGGGAGTACAGATACGCAGTATTTT.

The rearrangement uses TRBV5-1 and TRBJ2-5, with 11 bases that match TRBD2. This CDR3 region has 14 residues. The ends lost 4 bases at V and 4 bases at J; junction bases unmatched: 3. Germline CDR1 SGHRS, CDR2 YFSETQ. The CDR3 DNA reads as TGCGCCAGCAGCCCGCTAGCGGGGGGAGAGACCCAGTACTTC. Translated, it gives CASSPLAGGETQYF.

J is TRBJ2-1 and V is TRBV18; 10 nucleotides match TRBD2. Germline V gene sequence: CDR1 KGHSH, CDR2 LQKENI. The CDR3 is 17 residues long. Trimming removed 1 base from V and 8 bases from J; junction bases left unmatched: 11. CDR3 loop: CASSPQGLAGESYEQFF. The CDR3 DNA reads as TGTGCCAGCTCACCACAGGGGCTAGCGGGAGAATCCTATGAGCAGTTCTTC.

The chain carries TRBV5-1 and TRBJ1-6; no firm D call. Germline CDR1 is SGHRS and CDR2 is YFSETQ. V was trimmed by 4 bases and J by 3 bases, leaving 14 bases between them. The CDR3 contains 16 residues. CDR3 DNA sequence: TGCGCCAGCAGCCTCGACGGGCGAGTCTATAATTCACCCCTCCACTTT. It is translated as CASSLDGRVYNSPLHF.

The rearrangement uses TRBV4-1 and TRBJ1-6; no definite D call. Looked up from germline, CDR1 is MGHRA and CDR2 is YSYEKL. The length of the CDR3 is 15 residues. V lost 2 bases and J lost 8, with 13 bases in between. The CDR3 sequence: CASSQPGLIYSPLHF. In nucleotides, the CDR3 is TGCGCCAGCAGCCAACCGGGCCTTATATATTCACCCCTCCACTTT.

This chain connects TRBV10-3 to TRBJ2-2; 7 nucleotides agree with TRBD1. The CDR3 is made up of 15 amino acids. V lost 3 bases, J lost 4 bases, and 5 bases stayed unmatched. Germline loops: CDR1 ENHRY, CDR2 SYGVKD. In DNA form, the CDR3 reads TGTGCCATCAGTGAAATTAGGACAGGCACCGGGGAGCTGTTTTTT. It encodes CAISEIRTGTGELFF.

V is TRBV15 and J is TRBJ2-2, with D tentatively TRBD1 (5 bases). V lost 1 base and J 5 bases, leaving 5 bases between the germline ends. Per the germline V gene, CDR1 is LNHNV and CDR2 is YYDKDF (reference sequence). The CDR3 runs to 13 residues. The CDR3 loop is CATSRGQTGELFF. The DNA for the CDR3 is TGTGCCACCAGCAGAGGACAGACCGGGGAGCTGTTTTTT.

As for this clone: The DNA is omitted, as the CDR3 cannot be located on it reliably, and the CDR3 follows TCRdb's listing. The chain employs TRBV28 and TRBJ1-2; the table names TRBD1, a call not compared with the DNA. Germline V lookup: CDR1 MDHEN, CDR2 SYDVKM. The CDR3 extends over 16 residues, inclusive of both ends. CDR3 loop: CASSILGQEASYGYTF.

The chain recombines TRBV6-5 with TRBJ2-2, with D possibly matching TRBD2 (7 bases). V lost 5 bases, J lost 5 bases, and 12 bases lay in between. This CDR3 is 14 amino acids long. CDR1 and CDR2 from the germline V gene are MNHEY and SVGAGI. This CDR3 is CASSEGGGTGELFF. The CDR3 DNA is TGTGCCAGCAGTGAGGGAGGGGGGACCGGGGAGCTGTTTTTT.

The chain links TRBV6-1 to TRBJ1-5; TRBD1 might be the D (5 bases). V dropped 6 bases and J dropped 1 base, with 13 bases sitting between them. The CDR3 contains 15 residues. Germline CDR1 reads MNHNS; CDR2 reads SASEGT. CDR3: CASRDTGNSNQPQHF. As DNA, the CDR3 is TGTGCCAGCAGGGACACAGGAAACAGCAATCAGCCCCAGCATTTT.

The chain has TRBV5-6 and TRBJ2-3, with TRBD2 matching over 7 bases. The germline V gene encodes CDR1 SGHDT and CDR2 YYEEEE. The junction had 9 bases not matched to a gene; V was cut back by 3 bases and J by 2 bases. CDR3 length: 16 amino acids. CDR3 nucleotide sequence: TGTGCCAGCAGCTCCTGGGGGGGTTCGACCACAGATACGCAGTATTTT. It yields the protein CASSSWGGSTTDTQYF.

The genes are TRBV7-9 and TRBJ2-2, with D perhaps matching TRBD1 (6 bases). V was clipped by 7 bases and J by 3 bases, with 18 bases between them. This CDR3 spans 16 amino acids. CDR1 and CDR2 (germline): SEHNR, FQNEAQ (reference sequence). The CDR3 spells CASTPWGPGDTGELFF. CDR3 sequence (DNA): TGTGCCAGCACCCCCTGGGGTCCAGGGGACACCGGGGAGCTGTTTTTT.

The chain has TRBV9 and TRBJ2-3; 8 bases map to TRBD2. V lost 0 bases to trimming and J lost 6 bases; unmatched junction nucleotides: 6. Germline CDR1 is SGDLS and CDR2 is YYNGEE. The CDR3 length is 15 residues. CDR3 sequence (DNA): TGTGCCAGCAGCGTAGGTAGCGGGGCCGGGGATACGCAGTATTTT. This sequence encodes CASSVGSGAGDTQYF.

This clone was found a few times. The sample has other DNA sequences that encode this CDR3 too. The rearrangement joins TRBV5-1 to TRBJ2-2; D gene unclear. The CDR3 length is 14 residues. Per the germline V gene, CDR1 is SGHRS and CDR2 is YFSETQ. Trimming removed 2 bases at V and 0 bases at J, with 5 bases between. The CDR3 reads CASSFGANTGELFF. The CDR3 DNA reads TGCGCCAGCAGCTTTGGGGCGAACACCGGGGAGCTGTTTTTT.

This rearrangement joins TRBV29-1 to TRBJ2-1; D is possibly TRBD1 (5 bases). Germline CDR1 reads SQVTM; CDR2 reads ANQGSEA. This CDR3 has 12 amino acids. V lost 3 bases to trimming and J lost 12 bases, with 15 bases between them. DNA of the CDR3: TGCAGCGTTGACCACGACAGAACAGGGCAGTTCTTC. The encoded protein is CSVDHDRTGQFF.

The rearrangement uses TRBV28 and TRBJ1-3; D unresolved. V lost 3 bases and J lost 0, with 9 bases in between. Germline V CDR1 and CDR2: MDHEN, SYDVKM. This CDR3 has 15 amino acids. DNA for the CDR3: TGTGCCAGCAGTTTGGACGGGAGCTCTGGAAACACCATATATTTT. Its protein product is CASSLDGSSGNTIYF.

This clone appeared a few times. Additional DNA sequences in this sample encode the identical CDR3. The chain has TRBV5-1 and TRBJ1-1; D remains ambiguous. The CDR3 covers 13 residues. V was pared by 0 bases and J by 2 bases, with 5 bases between. In germline, CDR1 is SGHRS, CDR2 YFSETQ. The CDR3 sequence is CASSLAVNTEAFF. The CDR3 DNA sequence: TGCGCCAGCAGCTTGGCGGTAAACACTGAAGCTTTCTTT.

A remark on this clone: With a much larger clone just one base away, this may be a read error. This CDR3 is also generated by other DNA sequences in the sample. This chain connects TRBV6-1 to TRBJ2-7; the match to TRBD2 covers 11 bases. V was pared by 6 bases and J by 2 bases, with 6 bases of the junction left unmatched. The CDR3 covers 15 residues. Germline CDR1 is MNHNS and CDR2 is SASEGT. The CDR3 DNA reads TGTGCCAGCAGCACCCTAGCGGGGGGACCCTACGAGCAGTACTTC. It yields the protein CASSTLAGGPYEQYF.

The V call is TRBV9, the J call TRBJ2-5; D unresolved. V lost 4 bases and J lost 3, with 7 bases in between. The CDR3 is made up of 12 amino acids. Germline-derived CDR1 and CDR2 are SGDLS and YYNGEE. CDR3 coding DNA: TGTGCCAGCAGCTTCCGCGAAGAGACCCAGTACTTC. Its translation is CASSFREETQYF.

The chain is built from TRBV2 and TRBJ1-4; D possibly corresponds to TRBD1 (6 bases). The V end was cut by 8 bases, the J end by 6 bases, with 13 bases between. This CDR3 contains 13 residues. The V gene's germline CDR1 is SNHLY and CDR2 FYNNEI. As DNA, the CDR3 is TGTGCCAGCGGGACATCAGTATATGAAAAACTGTTTTTT. Residues: CASGTSVYEKLFF.

The rearrangement joins TRBV5-6 to TRBJ1-4, with D hard to call. The germline V gene has CDR1 SGHDT and CDR2 YYEEEE. V gave up 2 bases and J gave up 0 bases, with 8 bases separating them. CDR3 length: 15 residues. CDR3 nucleotide sequence: TGTGCCAGCAGCTTAGACGGATCAACTAATGAAAAACTGTTTTTT. Its translation is CASSLDGSTNEKLFF.